This TCR beta chain was captured by sequencing in a study of blood T cell repertoires in COVID-19. About the research overall: The United States, Italy and Spain were the sources of the acute and convalescent COVID-19 samples. The cDNA or gDNA used as material had been derived from T cells, B-cell-depleted T cells, or PBMCs.

Only in-frame clones appear in the TCRdb table, and some are missing; sequencing was by immunoSEQ multiplex PCR. The sample shows approximately 190,000 clones, around 90% of them seen only once. The V and J ends lost 4 bases and 3 bases, in that order; junction bases with no gene match: 8. This CDR3 is 16 amino acids long. The germline gives CDR1 SGHRS, CDR2 YFSETQ. Sequencing input: peripheral blood. The sequence derives from a man between 60 and 70 years old with active or convalescent COVID-19. This chain joins TRBV5-1 and TRBJ1-2; 11 bases fit TRBD1. CDR3 sequence: CASSGGQGARDYGYTF. Here the CDR3 DNA reads TGCGCCAGCAGCGGCGGACAGGGGGCTAGGGACTATGGCTACACCTTC.